This TCR beta chain was recovered during a study of cytomegalovirus exposure and HLA in healthy donors. General study findings and limits: Sequence variants that were highly shared formed a cluster that was likely a sequencing artifact. It was taken for granted in presence/absence analyses that sequencing depth across donors was roughly uniform.

A multiplex PCR was run with 60 Vbeta primers and 13 Jbeta primers. Assay used: immunoSEQ multiplex PCR; TCRdb lists only in-frame clones, some missing. The sample contains some 120,000 clones, around 77% of which appear only once. CDR1 is SGHAT, CDR2 FQNNGV, per germline. The V gene lost 5 bases and the J gene lost 0 bases, with 14 bases spanning the gap. CDR3 length equals 15 residues. Details on this clone: Its antigen is unknown.

Specimen: PBMCs. The chain carries TRBV11-2 and TRBJ2-7; D might be TRBD1 (5 bases). The source is a human donor in good health. Here the CDR3 reads CASSPLTVSSYEQYF. The CDR3 bases are TGTGCCAGCAGCCCCCTGACAGTGAGCTCCTACGAGCAGTACTTC.